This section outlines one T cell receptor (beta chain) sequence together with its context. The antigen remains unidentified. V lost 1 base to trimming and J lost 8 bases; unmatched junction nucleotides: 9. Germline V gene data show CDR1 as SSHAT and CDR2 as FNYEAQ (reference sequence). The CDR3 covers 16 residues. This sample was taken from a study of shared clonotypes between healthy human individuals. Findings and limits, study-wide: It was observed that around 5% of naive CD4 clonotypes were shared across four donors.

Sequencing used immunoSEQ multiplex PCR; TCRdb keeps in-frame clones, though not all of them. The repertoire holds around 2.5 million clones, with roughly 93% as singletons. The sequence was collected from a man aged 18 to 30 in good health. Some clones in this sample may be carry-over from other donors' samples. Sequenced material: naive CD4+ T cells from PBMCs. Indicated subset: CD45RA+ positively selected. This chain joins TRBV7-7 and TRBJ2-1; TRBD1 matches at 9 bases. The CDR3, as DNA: TGTGCCAGCAGCTTAGGCGGGGGTACAGGGGGCGATGAGCAGTTCTTC. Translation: CASSLGGGTGGDEQFF.